This entry features one T cell receptor (beta chain) sequence. Its cognate antigen is unknown. This record belongs to a study of read filtering for tumor transcriptome and immune sequencing. Study-wide results and caveats: Dropping single-read clonotypes raised IR-seq and RNA-seq shared-clonotype correlation.

Germline trimming cut 6 bases from V and 0 bases from J; bases unmatched to any gene: 3. The CDR3 sequence is 14 residues long. CDR1 and CDR2 (germline): SGHAT, FQNNGV. This library used approximately 0.4 ug RNA and molecular barcoded adaptors spanning alpha/delta and beta/gamma chains. TCRdb reanalysed the reads using MiXCR and keeps one entry per CDR3 protein. The sample lists 65,000 or so distinct CDR3 sequences; roughly a fifth were seen once. Sequences were obtained from a population of CD138-negative cells sorted from bone marrow. The receptor's source is a donor aged 40 or over with multiple myeloma. This chain links TRBV11-2 with TRBJ2-3, with 7 bases aligning to TRBD2. The CDR3 DNA sequence: TGTGCCAGCAGACTAGCGATAAGCACAGATACGCAGTATTTT. Its translation is CASRLAISTDTQYF. Drawing the rest from reference TRBV11-2 and TRBJ2-3, the complete variable domain is EAGVAQSPRYKIIEKRQSVAFWCNPISGHATLYWYQQILGQGPKLLIQFQNNGVVDDSQLPKDRFSAERLKGVDSTLKIQPAKLEDSAVYLCASRLAISTDTQYFGPGTRLTVL.